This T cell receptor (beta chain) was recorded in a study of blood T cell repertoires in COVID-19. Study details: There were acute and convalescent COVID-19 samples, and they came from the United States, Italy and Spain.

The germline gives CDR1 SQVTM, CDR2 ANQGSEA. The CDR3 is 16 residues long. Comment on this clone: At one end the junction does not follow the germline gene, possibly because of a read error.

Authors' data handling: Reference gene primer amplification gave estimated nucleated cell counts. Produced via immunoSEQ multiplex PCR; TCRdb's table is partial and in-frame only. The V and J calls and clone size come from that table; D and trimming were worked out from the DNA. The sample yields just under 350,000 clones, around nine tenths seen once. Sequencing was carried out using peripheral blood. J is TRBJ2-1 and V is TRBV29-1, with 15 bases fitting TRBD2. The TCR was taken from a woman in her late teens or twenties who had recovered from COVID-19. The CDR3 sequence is CSVEDGTSGRTLEQFF. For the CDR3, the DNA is TGCAGCGTGGAAGACGGGACTAGCGGGAGGACACTTGAGCAGTTCTTC.